This TCR beta chain was recorded in a study of shared clonotypes between healthy human individuals. Study outcomes and limitations: Non-shared clonotypes displayed generation probabilities falling below those of clonotypes present in all four donors.

Produced via immunoSEQ multiplex PCR; TCRdb's table is partial and in-frame only. The top ten hold approximately 0.13% of the sample, which has around 2,000,000 clones, 95% seen once. This CDR3 is 15 amino acids long. Germline V lookup: CDR1 MNHNY, CDR2 SVGAGI (reference sequence). The V end lost 8 bases, the J end lost 1 base, and 12 bases lay between the germline ends. Note on this clone: Antigen specificity is unknown.

The specimen sequenced was naive CD4+ T cells sorted from blood. The subset is: CD45RA+ positively selected. The TCR originated in a man younger than 35 in good health. The V gene is TRBV6-6, the J gene TRBJ1-6; D might be TRBD1 (6 bases). The CDR3 here is CASSSGASYNSPLHF. The CDR3 bases are TGTGCCAGCTCGTCAGGGGCGTCCTATAATTCACCCCTCCACTTT.